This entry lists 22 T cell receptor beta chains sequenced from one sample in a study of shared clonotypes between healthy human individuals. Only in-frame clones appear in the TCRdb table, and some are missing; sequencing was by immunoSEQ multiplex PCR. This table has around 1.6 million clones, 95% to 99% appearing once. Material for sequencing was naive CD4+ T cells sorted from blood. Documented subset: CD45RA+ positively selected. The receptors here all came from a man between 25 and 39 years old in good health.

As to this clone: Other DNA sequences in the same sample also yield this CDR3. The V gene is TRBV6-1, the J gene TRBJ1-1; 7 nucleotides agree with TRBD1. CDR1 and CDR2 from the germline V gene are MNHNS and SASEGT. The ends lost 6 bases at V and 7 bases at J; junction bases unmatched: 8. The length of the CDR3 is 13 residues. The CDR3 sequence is CASSANRGSEAFF. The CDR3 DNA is TGTGCCAGCAGCGCAAACAGGGGTAGTGAAGCTTTCTTT.

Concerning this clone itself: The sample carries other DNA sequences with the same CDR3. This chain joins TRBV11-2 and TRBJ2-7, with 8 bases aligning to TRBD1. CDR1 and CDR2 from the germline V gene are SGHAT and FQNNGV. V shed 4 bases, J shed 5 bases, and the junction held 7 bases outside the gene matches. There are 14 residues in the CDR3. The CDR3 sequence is CASSSDRGYHEQYF. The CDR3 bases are TGTGCCAGCAGCTCTGACAGGGGATACCACGAGCAGTACTTC.

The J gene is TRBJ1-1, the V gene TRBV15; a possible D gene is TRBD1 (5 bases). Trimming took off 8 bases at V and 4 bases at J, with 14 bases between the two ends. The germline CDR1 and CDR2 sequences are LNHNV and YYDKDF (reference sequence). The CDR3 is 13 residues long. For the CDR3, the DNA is TGTGCCACCTTGTTCTGGGGGAGCACTGAAGCTTTCTTT. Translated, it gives CATLFWGSTEAFF.

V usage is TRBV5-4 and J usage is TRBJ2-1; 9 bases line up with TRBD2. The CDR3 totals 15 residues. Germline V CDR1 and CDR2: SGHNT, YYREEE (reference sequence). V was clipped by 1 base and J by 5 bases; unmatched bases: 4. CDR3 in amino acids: CASSLQLAGHNEQFF. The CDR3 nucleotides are TGTGCCAGCAGCTTGCAGCTAGCGGGGCACAATGAGCAGTTCTTC.

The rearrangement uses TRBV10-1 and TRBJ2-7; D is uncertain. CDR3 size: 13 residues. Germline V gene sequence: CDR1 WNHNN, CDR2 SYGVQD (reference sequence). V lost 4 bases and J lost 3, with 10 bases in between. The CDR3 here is CASSASTNYEQYF. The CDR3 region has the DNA TGCGCCAGCAGTGCCTCTACGAACTACGAGCAGTACTTC.

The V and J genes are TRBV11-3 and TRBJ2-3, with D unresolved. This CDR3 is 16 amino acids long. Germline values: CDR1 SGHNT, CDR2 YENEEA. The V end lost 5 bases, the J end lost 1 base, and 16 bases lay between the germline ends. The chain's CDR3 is CASSQSCSWGTDTQYF. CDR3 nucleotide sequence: TGTGCCAGCAGCCAGTCCTGTAGTTGGGGCACAGATACGCAGTATTTT.

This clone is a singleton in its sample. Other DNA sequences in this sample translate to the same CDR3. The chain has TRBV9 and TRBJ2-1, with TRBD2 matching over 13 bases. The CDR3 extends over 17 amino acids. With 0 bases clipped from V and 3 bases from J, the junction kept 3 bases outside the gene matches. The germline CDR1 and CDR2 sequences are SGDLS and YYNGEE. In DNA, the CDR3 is TGTGCCAGCAGCGTAGGGTGGACTAGCGGGAGCTACAATGAGCAGTTCTTC. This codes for CASSVGWTSGSYNEQFF.

This CDR3 is CASSLSPTPGELFF. CDR3 bases: TGTGCCAGCTCACTCAGTCCCACTCCCGGGGAGCTGTTTTTT. V gene TRBV18 combines with J gene TRBJ2-2; D not certain. Germline V gives CDR1 KGHSH, CDR2 LQKENI. V was cut by 4 bases and J by 6 bases, with 12 bases left in between. The CDR3 extends over 14 amino acids. Looking up the rest from reference TRBV18 and TRBJ2-2 gives the full variable domain: NAGVMQNPRHLVRRRGQEARLRCSPMKGHSHVYWYRQLPEEGLKFMVYLQKENIIDESGMPKERFSAEFPKEGPSILRIQQVVRGDSAAYFCASSLSPTPGELFFGEGSRLTVL.

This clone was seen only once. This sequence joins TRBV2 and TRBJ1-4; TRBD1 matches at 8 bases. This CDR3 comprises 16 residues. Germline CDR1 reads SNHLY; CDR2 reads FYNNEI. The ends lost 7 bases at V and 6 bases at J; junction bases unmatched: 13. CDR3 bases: TGTGCCAGCATCAAACAAACCCCAGGGGGCGATGAAAAACTGTTTTTT. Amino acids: CASIKQTPGGDEKLFF. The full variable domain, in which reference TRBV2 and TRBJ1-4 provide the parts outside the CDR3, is EPEVTQTPSHQVTQMGQEVILRCVPISNHLYFYWYRQILGQKVEFLVSFYNNEISEKSEIFDDQFSVERPDGSNFTLKIRSTKLEDSAMYFCASIKQTPGGDEKLFFGSGTQLSVL.

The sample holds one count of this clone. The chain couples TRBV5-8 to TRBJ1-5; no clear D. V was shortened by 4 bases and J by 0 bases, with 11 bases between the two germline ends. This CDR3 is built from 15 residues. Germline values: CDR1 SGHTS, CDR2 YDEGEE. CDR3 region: CASSPSTSSNQPQHF. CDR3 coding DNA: TGTGCCAGCAGCCCATCGACAAGTAGCAATCAGCCCCAGCATTTT.

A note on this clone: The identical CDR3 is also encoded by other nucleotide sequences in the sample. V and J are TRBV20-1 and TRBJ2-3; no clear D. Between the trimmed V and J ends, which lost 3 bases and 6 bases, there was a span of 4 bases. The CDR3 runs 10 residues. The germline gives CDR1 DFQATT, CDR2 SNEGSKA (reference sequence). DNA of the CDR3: TGCAGTGCTAGCATCGATACGCAGTATTTT. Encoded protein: CSASIDTQYF.

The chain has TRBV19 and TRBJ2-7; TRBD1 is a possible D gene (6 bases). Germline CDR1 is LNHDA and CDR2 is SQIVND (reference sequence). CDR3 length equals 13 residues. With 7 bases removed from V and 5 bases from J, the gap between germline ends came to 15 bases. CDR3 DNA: TGTGCCAGTAAACTCGCGCAGGGGCACGAGCAGTACTTC. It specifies CASKLAQGHEQYF.

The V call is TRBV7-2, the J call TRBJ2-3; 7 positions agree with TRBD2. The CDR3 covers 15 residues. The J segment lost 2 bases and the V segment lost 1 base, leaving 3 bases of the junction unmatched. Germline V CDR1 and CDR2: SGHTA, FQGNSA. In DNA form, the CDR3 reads TGTGCCAGCAGCTTAGACGGGAGGCACACAGATACGCAGTATTTT. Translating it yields CASSLDGRHTDTQYF.

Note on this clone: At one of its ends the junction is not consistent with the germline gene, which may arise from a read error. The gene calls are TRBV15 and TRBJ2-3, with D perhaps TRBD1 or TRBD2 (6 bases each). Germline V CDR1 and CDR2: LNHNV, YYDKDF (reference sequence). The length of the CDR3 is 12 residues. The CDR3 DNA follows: TGTGCCACCAGCAGAGCGGGGGCTCCCACCCTATTT. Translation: CATSRAGAPTLF.

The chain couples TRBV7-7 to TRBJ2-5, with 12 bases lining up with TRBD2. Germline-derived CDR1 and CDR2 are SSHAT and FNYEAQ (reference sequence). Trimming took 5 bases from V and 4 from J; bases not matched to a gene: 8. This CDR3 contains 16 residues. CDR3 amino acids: CASSGGPGLAGETQYF. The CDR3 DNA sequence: TGTGCCAGCAGCGGGGGGCCGGGACTAGCGGGAGAGACCCAGTACTTC.

In DNA form, the CDR3 reads TGCGCCAGCAGCCAAGGGACTCGTCGCGGGGGGCAGTACTTC. Its translation: CASSQGTRRGGQYF. This chain connects TRBV4-1 to TRBJ2-7; 7 positions match TRBD2. Trimming at V came to 1 base and at J to 9 bases, leaving 9 bases not matched to a gene. The CDR3 extends over 14 amino acids. Germline V lookup: CDR1 MGHRA, CDR2 YSYEKL.

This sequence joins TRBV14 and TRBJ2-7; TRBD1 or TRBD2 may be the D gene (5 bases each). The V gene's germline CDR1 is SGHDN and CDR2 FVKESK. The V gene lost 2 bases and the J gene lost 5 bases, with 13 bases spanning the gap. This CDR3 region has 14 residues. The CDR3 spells CASSQRPGADEQYF. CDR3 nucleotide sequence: TGTGCCAGCAGCCAAAGGCCCGGGGCGGACGAGCAGTACTTC. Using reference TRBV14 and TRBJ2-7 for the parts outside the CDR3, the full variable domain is EAGVTQFPSHSVIEKGQTVTLRCDPISGHDNLYWYRRVMGKEIKFLLHFVKESKQDESGMPNNRFLAERTGGTYSTLKVQPAELEDSGVYFCASSQRPGADEQYFGPGTRLTVT.

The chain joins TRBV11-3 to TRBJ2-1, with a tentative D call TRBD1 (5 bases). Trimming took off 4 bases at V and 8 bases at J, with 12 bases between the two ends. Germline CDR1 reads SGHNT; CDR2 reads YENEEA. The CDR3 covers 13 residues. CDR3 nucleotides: TGTGCCAGCAGCTCCTACAGGTCCGATGAGCAGTTCTTC. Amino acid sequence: CASSSYRSDEQFF. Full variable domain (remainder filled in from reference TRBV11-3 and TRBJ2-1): EAGVVQSPRYKIIEKKQPVAFWCNPISGHNTLYWYLQNLGQGPELLIRYENEEAVDDSQLPKDRFSAERLKGVDSTLKIQPAELGDSAVYLCASSSYRSDEQFFGPGTRLTVL.

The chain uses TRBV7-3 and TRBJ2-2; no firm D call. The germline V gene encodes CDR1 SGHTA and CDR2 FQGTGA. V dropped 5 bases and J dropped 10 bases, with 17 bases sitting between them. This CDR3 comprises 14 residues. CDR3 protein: CASSPQDLSEELFF. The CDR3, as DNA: TGTGCCAGCAGCCCCCAGGACCTTTCGGAGGAGCTGTTTTTT.

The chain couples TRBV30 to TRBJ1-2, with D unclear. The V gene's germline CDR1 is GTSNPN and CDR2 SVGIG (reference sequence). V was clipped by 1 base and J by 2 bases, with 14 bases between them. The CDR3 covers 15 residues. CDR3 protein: CAWSAGTFLNYGYTF. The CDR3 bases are TGTGCCTGGAGTGCGGGAACCTTTTTGAACTATGGCTACACCTTC.

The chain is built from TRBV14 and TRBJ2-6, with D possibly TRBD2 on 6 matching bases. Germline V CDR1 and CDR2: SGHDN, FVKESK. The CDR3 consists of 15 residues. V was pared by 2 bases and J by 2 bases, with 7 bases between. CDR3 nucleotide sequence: TGTGCCAGCAGCCAATGGGGGGCTGGGGCCAACGTCCTGACTTTC. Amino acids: CASSQWGAGANVLTF.

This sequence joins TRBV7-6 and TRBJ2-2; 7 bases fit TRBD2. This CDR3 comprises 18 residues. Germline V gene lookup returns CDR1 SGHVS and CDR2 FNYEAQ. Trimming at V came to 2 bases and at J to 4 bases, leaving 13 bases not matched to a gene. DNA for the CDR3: TGTGCCAGCAGCTTAAGTTTTAGTGCGGGAGTAGCCACCGGGGAGCTGTTTTTT. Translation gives CASSLSFSAGVATGELFF.